This T cell receptor beta chain is drawn from a study of T cell changes during pregnancy in multiple sclerosis. Assay used: immunoSEQ multiplex PCR; TCRdb lists only in-frame clones, some missing. The table includes fewer than 110,000 clones, just under 95% detected once. The CDR3 consists of 15 residues. Germline V gives CDR1 LGHNA, CDR2 YNFKEQ. The junction had 7 bases not matched to a gene; V was cut back by 4 bases and J by 5 bases. The rearrangement links TRBV4-2 to TRBJ2-7; 11 nucleotides line up with TRBD2. Here the sequenced sample was peripheral blood, taken in the third trimester of pregnancy. This TCR came from a female donor in good health, enrolled as a control in a pregnancy study. The CDR3 loop is CASSPWISGGDEQYF. The DNA of the CDR3 is TGTGCCAGCAGCCCTTGGATTAGCGGGGGGGACGAGCAGTACTTC.